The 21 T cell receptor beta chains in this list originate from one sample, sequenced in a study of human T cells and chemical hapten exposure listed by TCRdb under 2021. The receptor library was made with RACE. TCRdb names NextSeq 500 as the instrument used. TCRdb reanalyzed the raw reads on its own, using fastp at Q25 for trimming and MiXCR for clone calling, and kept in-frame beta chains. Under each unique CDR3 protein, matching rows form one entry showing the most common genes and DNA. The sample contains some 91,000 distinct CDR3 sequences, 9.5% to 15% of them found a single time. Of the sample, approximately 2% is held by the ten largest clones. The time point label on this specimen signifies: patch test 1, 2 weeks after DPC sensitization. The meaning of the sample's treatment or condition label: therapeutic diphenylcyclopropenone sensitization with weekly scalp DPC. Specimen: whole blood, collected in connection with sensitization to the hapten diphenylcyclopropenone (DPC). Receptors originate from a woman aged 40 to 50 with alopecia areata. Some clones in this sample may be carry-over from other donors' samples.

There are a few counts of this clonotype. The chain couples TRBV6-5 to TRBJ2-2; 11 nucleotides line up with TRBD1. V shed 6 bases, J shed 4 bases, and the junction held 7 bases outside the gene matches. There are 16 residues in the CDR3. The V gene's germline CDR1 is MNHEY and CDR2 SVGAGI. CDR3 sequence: CASRPPGTGGTGELFF. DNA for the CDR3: TGTGCCAGCAGACCTCCTGGGACAGGGGGCACCGGGGAGCTGTTTTTT.

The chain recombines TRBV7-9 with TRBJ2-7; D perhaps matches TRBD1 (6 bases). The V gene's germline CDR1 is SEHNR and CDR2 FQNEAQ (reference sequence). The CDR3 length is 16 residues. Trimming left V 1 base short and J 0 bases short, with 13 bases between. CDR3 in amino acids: CASSLGRGASSYEQYF. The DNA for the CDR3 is TGTGCCAGCAGCTTAGGCAGGGGAGCGAGCTCCTACGAGCAGTACTTC.

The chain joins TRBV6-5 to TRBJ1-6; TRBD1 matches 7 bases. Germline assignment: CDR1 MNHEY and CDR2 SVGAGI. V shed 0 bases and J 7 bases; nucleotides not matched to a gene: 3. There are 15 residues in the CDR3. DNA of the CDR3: TGTGCCAGCAGTTACTCTTCGGACAGGAATTCACCCCTCCACTTT. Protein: CASSYSSDRNSPLHF.

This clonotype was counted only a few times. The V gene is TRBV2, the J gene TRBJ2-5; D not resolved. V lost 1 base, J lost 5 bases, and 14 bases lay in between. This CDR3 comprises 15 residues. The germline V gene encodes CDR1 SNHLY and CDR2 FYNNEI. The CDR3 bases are TGTGCCAGCAGTGAAGGGGGAATAGTTCAGGAGACCCAGTACTTC. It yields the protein CASSEGGIVQETQYF.

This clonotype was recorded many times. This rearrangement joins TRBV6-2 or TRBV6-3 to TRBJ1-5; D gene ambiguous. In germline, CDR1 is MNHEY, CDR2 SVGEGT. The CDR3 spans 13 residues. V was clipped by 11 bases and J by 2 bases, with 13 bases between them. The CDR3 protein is CALGERGNQPQHF. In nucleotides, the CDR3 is TGTGCCCTGGGAGAACGAGGCAATCAGCCCCAGCATTTT.

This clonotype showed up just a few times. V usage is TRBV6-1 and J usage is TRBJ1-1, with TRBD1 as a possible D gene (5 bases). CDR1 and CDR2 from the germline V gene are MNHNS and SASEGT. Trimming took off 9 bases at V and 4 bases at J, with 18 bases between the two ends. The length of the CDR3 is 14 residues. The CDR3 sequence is CASLQVRGVTEAFF. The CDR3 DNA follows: TGTGCCAGTCTACAGGTCCGTGGGGTCACTGAAGCTTTCTTT.

The DNA of the CDR3 is TGTGCCAGCAGTTTAGGGCCGGCGCCTGCTACGCAGTATTTT. Residues: CASSLGPAPATQYF. The chain has TRBV12-3 or TRBV12-4 and TRBJ2-3; no firm D call. This CDR3 region has 14 residues. V lost 1 base to trimming and J lost 8 bases, with 13 bases between them.

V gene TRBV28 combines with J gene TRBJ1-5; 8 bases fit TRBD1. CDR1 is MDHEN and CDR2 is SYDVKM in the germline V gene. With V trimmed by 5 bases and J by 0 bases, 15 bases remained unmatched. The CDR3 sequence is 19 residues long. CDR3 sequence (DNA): TGTGCCAGCAGTGAGATCCGAAGGACAGGGCTTTATAGCAATCAGCCCCAGCATTTT. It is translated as CASSEIRRTGLYSNQPQHF.

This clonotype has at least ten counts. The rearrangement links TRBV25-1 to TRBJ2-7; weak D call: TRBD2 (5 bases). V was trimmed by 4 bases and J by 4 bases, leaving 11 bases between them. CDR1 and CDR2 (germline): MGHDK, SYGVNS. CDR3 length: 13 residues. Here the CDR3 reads CASSVTEGYEQYF. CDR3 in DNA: TGTGCCAGCAGTGTAACAGAGGGTTACGAGCAGTACTTC.

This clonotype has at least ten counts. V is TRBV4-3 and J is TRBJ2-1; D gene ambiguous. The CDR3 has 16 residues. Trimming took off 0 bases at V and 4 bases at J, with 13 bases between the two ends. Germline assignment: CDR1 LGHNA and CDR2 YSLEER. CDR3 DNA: TGCGCCAGCAGCCAAGATGGAAGGCGACCTTACAATGAGCAGTTCTTC. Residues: CASSQDGRRPYNEQFF.

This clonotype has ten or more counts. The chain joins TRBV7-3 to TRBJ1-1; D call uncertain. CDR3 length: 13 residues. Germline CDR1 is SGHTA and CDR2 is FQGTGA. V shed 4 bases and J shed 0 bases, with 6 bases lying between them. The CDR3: CASSSTLNTEAFF. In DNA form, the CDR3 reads TGTGCCAGCAGCTCGACCTTGAACACTGAAGCTTTCTTT.

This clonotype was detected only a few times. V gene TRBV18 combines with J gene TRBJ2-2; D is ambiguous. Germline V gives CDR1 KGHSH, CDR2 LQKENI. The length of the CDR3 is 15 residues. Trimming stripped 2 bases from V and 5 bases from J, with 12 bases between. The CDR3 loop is CASSPGPHRTGELFF. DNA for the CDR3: TGTGCCAGCTCACCAGGGCCCCATAGGACCGGGGAGCTGTTTTTT.

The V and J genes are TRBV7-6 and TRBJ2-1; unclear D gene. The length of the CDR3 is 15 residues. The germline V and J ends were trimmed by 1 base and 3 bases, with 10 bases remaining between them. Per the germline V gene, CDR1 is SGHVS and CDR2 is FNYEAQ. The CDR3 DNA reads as TGTGCCAGCAGCTTAGGCGGCGGCTTCTACAATGAGCAGTTCTTC. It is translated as CASSLGGGFYNEQFF.

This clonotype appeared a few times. Written as DNA, the CDR3 is TGTGCCAGCAGCTTTGGACAAGAGACCCAGTACTTC. As protein: CASSFGQETQYF. The J gene is TRBJ2-5, the V gene TRBV11-2; unclear D gene. V lost 3 bases to trimming and J lost 2 bases, with 4 bases between them. Germline CDR1 SGHAT, CDR2 FQNNGV. The length of the CDR3 is 12 residues.

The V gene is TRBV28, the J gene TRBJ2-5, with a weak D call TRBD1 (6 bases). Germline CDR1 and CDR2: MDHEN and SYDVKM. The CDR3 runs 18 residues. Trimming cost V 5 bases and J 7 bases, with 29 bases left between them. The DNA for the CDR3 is TGTGCCAGCAGTACCTCAAACACAGGGAGAATACCCTATGGGACCCAGTACTTC. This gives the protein CASSTSNTGRIPYGTQYF.

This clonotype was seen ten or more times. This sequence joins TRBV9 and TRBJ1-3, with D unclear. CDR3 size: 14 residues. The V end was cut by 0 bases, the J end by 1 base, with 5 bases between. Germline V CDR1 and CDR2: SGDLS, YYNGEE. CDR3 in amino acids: CASSVAASGNTIYF. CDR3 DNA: TGTGCCAGCAGCGTAGCGGCTTCTGGAAACACCATATATTTT.

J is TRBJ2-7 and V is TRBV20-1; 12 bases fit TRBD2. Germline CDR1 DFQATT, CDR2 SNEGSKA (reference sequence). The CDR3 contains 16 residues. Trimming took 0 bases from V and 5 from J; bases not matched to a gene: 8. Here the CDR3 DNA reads TGCAGTGCTAGAGATCCTAGACTAGCGGGAGACCACGAGCAGTACTTC. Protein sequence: CSARDPRLAGDHEQYF.

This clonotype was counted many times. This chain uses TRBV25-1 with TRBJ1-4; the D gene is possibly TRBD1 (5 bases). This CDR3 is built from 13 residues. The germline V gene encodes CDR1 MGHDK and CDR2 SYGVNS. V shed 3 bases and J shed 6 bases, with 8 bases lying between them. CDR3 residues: CASSDSGYEKLFF. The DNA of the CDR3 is TGTGCCAGCAGTGACTCAGGGTATGAAAAACTGTTTTTT.

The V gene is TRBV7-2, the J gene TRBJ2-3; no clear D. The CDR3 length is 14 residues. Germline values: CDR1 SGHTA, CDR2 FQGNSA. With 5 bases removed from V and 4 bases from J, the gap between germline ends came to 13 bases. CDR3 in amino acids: CASSKTREADTQYF. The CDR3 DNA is TGTGCCAGCAGCAAGACCCGTGAAGCAGATACGCAGTATTTT.

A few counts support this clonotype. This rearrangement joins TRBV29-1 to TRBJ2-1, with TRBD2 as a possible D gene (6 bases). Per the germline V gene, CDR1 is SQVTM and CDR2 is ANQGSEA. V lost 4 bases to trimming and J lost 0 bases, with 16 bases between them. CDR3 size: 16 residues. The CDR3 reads CSVGLAKSSSYNEQFF. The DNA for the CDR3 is TGCAGCGTTGGGCTAGCGAAAAGCAGCTCCTACAATGAGCAGTTCTTC.

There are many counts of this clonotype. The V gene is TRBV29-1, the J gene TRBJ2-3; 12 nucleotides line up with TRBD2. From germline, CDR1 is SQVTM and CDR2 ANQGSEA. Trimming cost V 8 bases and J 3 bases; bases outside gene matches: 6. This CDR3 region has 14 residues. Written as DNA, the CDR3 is TGCAGCTATGGACTAGCGGGATGGACAGATACGCAGTATTTT. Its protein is CSYGLAGWTDTQYF.